This TCR beta chain came from a study of early T cells in non-severe SARS-CoV-2 infection. Turning to the study itself: Investigators sequenced bulk RNA drawn from unsorted whole blood, and chains remained unpaired.

Per the germline V gene, CDR1 is SNHLY and CDR2 is FYNNEI. The CDR3 spans 14 residues. The trim removed 4 bases at V and 5 bases at J, leaving 1 base unmatched. This clonotype came up many times. Its target is not known. Whole-study results and caveats: Sequences matched to VDJdb favored anti-spike CD8 responses, while private and CD4 specificities were missed.

Researchers attached unique molecular identifiers to individual cDNA molecules. In TCRdb, the 5' RACE reads were re-called with MiXCR into one record per CDR3 protein. The sample consists of more than 75,000 distinct CDR3 sequences, less than 15% of them appearing once. The clonotype originates from an adult who was a healthcare worker with PCR-confirmed SARS-CoV-2 infection or an uninfected control (not recorded which). The sequencing input was whole blood. The V call is TRBV2, the J call TRBJ2-1; 11 bases map to TRBD1. In nucleotides, the CDR3 is TGTGCCAGCAGTGGGACAGGGGGCCACAATGAGCAGTTCTTC. The encoded protein is CASSGTGGHNEQFF. Full variable domain (rest looked up from reference TRBV2 and TRBJ2-1): EPEVTQTPSHQVTQMGQEVILRCVPISNHLYFYWYRQILGQKVEFLVSFYNNEISEKSEIFDDQFSVERPDGSNFTLKIRSTKLEDSAMYFCASSGTGGHNEQFFGPGTRLTVL.